This T cell receptor beta chain was observed in a study of OX40 agonist ivuxolimab in advanced cancers. Study-wide context: Patients undergoing dose escalation presented with hepatocellular carcinoma, melanoma, renal cell or head and neck cancer. Prior anti-PD-1, anti-PD-L1 or anti-CTLA-4 therapy was allowed; 40% had some.

Produced via immunoSEQ multiplex PCR; TCRdb's table is partial and in-frame only. The data show over 55,000 clones, more than 70% seen once. Collection of blood occurred at baseline, at cycle 4 day 1, and at cycle 7 day 1. Study results and limitations: It was also the case that some nonresponders had low normalized T-cell clonal expansion.

On this clone: The target antigen is unknown.

The CDR3 totals 14 residues. V lost 5 bases and J lost 3; bases outside the gene matches: 6. Germline V lookup: CDR1 SEHNR, CDR2 FQNEAQ (reference sequence). The sequences come from CD4+ or CD8+ T cells sorted from blood, collected in a trial of the OX40 agonist ivuxolimab. The source is an adult with an advanced solid tumor such as melanoma, head and neck, liver or kidney cancer. This sequence joins TRBV7-9 and TRBJ2-7; 8 bases align to TRBD2. CDR3 nucleotides: TGTGCCAGCAGCCCCGGGAGGGGGAACTACGAGCAGTACGTC. Translating it yields CASSPGRGNYEQYV.